The 29 T cell receptor beta chains reported below all come from one sample, sequenced in a study of T cell repertoires in aging, cancer and after chemotherapy. The template was genomic DNA from peripheral blood, not RNA. TRB rearrangements spanning V, D and J were amplified using mixed TRB-A/B primers. TCRdb passed the multiplex PCR reads through MiXCR, listing each CDR3 protein once. The table shows some 3,000 distinct CDR3 sequences, with about 33% occurring only once. The sample comprised blood. These receptors were obtained from a human donor with a solid tumor.

This chain uses TRBV6-5 with TRBJ1-2; D is undetermined. The CDR3 length is 14 residues. V lost 7 bases, J lost 6 bases, and 18 bases lay in between. The germline V gene has CDR1 MNHEY and CDR2 SVGAGI. The CDR3 reads CASTLVTEKNGYTF. The CDR3 bases are TGTGCCAGCACCCTGGTGACCGAGAAGAATGGCTACACCTTC.

The V call is TRBV5-6, the J call TRBJ1-1; D possibly corresponds to TRBD1 (5 bases). V was cut by 7 bases and J by 4 bases, with 11 bases left in between. The CDR3 is 12 residues long. From germline, CDR1 is SGHDT and CDR2 YYEEEE. Written as DNA, the CDR3 is TGTGCCAGCTTGGGGGGGAGCACTGAAGCTTTCTTT. It codes for CASLGGSTEAFF.

The CDR3 coding sequence is TGTGCCAGCAGTGAATTCCCAGGGGGAGCGTTCTTC. It specifies CASSEFPGGAFF. The chain employs TRBV6-1 and TRBJ2-1; 7 nucleotides match TRBD1. Germline CDR1 and CDR2: MNHNS and SASEGT. The CDR3 spans 12 residues. V lost 2 bases and J lost 15; bases outside the gene matches: 7.

This chain connects TRBV27 to TRBJ1-2; possible D gene TRBD1, 6 bases. This CDR3 comprises 15 residues. V gave up 4 bases and J gave up 7 bases, with 19 bases separating them. CDR1 is MNHEY, CDR2 SMNVEV, per germline (reference sequence). This chain's CDR3 is CASSSPTQGNRGYTF. Here the CDR3 DNA reads TGTGCCAGCAGTTCCCCAACACAGGGCAACCGTGGCTACACCTTC.

Judged by abundance, this clonotype is medium-sized. The chain is built from TRBV5-6 and TRBJ2-5; D not resolved. V lost 1 base and J 7 bases, leaving 14 bases between the germline ends. Germline CDR1 and CDR2: SGHDT and YYEEEE. The length of the CDR3 is 14 residues. CDR3 DNA: TGTGCCAGCAGCTTGTGGACCCTAGGCGGGACCCAGTACTTC. Translating it yields CASSLWTLGGTQYF.

This chain uses TRBV7-2 with TRBJ2-7, with 9 positions matching TRBD1. Germline loops: CDR1 SGHTA, CDR2 FQGNSA. V lost 3 bases, J lost 3 bases, and 6 bases stayed unmatched. The CDR3 has 15 residues. CDR3 in DNA: TGTGCCAGCAGCTTTGGGACAGGGAAGGACTACGAGCAGTACTTC. This gives the protein CASSFGTGKDYEQYF.

The rearrangement uses TRBV6-5 and TRBJ2-7, with D unresolved. Trimming took off 5 bases at V and 3 bases at J, with 11 bases between the two ends. CDR1 is MNHEY and CDR2 is SVGAGI in the germline V gene. This CDR3 is 13 amino acids long. In DNA, the CDR3 is TGTGCCAGCAGTGGGTCTTTGTTCTACGAGCAGTACGTC. As protein: CASSGSLFYEQYV.

The chain uses TRBV19 and TRBJ1-1; D gene unclear. This CDR3 has 13 amino acids. The V end was cut by 8 bases, the J end by 6 bases, with 16 bases between. Germline assignment: CDR1 LNHDA and CDR2 SQIVND (reference sequence). The CDR3 loop is CASSPGVGSEAFF. Written as DNA, the CDR3 is TGTGCCAGTTCCCCTGGGGTCGGGTCTGAAGCTTTCTTT.

Only a few counts were recorded for this clonotype. J is TRBJ2-5 and V is TRBV20-1; no clear D gene. V gave up 5 bases and J gave up 2 bases, with 18 bases separating them. The germline V gene has CDR1 DFQATT and CDR2 SNEGSKA (reference sequence). This CDR3 region has 15 residues. In nucleotides, the CDR3 is TGCAGTGCTTACAAGACACAATTACAGCAAGAGACCCAGTACTTC. Protein: CSAYKTQLQQETQYF.

This rearrangement joins TRBV19 to TRBJ2-1; 11 positions match TRBD2. The length of the CDR3 is 16 residues. CDR1 LNHDA and CDR2 SQIVND come from the germline V gene (reference sequence). Trimming cost V 0 bases and J 7 bases; bases outside gene matches: 5. The CDR3: CASSIDAPSGGNEQFF. The CDR3 nucleotides read TGTGCCAGTAGTATAGATGCGCCTAGCGGGGGGAATGAGCAGTTCTTC.

In its sample, this clonotype was seen a few times. The chain uses TRBV15 and TRBJ2-7; 8 nucleotides align to TRBD1. The CDR3 is 17 amino acids. Germline V lookup: CDR1 LNHNV, CDR2 YYDKDF (reference sequence). Trimming took 1 base from V and 6 from J; bases not matched to a gene: 14. The CDR3 region is CATSRVTGGPALREQYF. The DNA for the CDR3 is TGTGCCACCAGCAGAGTTACAGGGGGGCCTGCCTTGCGCGAGCAGTACTTC.

This clonotype ranks as medium-sized. The rearrangement links TRBV29-1 to TRBJ1-5, with D possibly TRBD1 on 5 matching bases. This CDR3 is 12 amino acids long. The V gene lost 6 bases and the J gene lost 3 bases, with 9 bases spanning the gap. Germline loops: CDR1 SQVTM, CDR2 ANQGSEA. This chain's CDR3 is CSVRELNQPQHF. In DNA, the CDR3 is TGCAGCGTCAGGGAGCTCAATCAGCCCCAGCATTTT.

J is TRBJ2-7 and V is TRBV6-2 or TRBV6-3; 7 bases are a match to TRBD2. V lost 6 bases to trimming and J lost 2 bases; unmatched junction nucleotides: 4. The CDR3 has 13 amino acids. Germline-derived CDR1 and CDR2 are MNHEY and SVGEGT. The CDR3: CASSDRGAYEQYF. Here the CDR3 DNA reads TGTGCCAGCAGCGACCGGGGGGCCTACGAGCAGTACTTC.

This clonotype was recorded a few times. This sequence joins TRBV6-5 and TRBJ2-2, with 8 bases lining up with TRBD2. The CDR3 is 15 residues long. The germline gives CDR1 MNHEY, CDR2 SVGAGI. With 8 bases clipped from V and 5 bases from J, the junction kept 10 bases outside the gene matches. CDR3 DNA: TGTGCCAGCCGGATCGGGGGGGTCTTAACCGGGGAGCTGTTTTTT. Its protein is CASRIGGVLTGELFF.

To note about this clonotype: A clone one base away is much larger, so this may be a read error. V is TRBV27 and J is TRBJ1-4, with D uncertain. Germline V CDR1 and CDR2: MNHEY, SMNVEV (reference sequence). This CDR3 is built from 18 residues. The V and J ends lost 1 base and 6 bases respectively, with 21 bases between them. The CDR3 nucleotides read TGTGCCAGCAGTTTATATTCCTCTATTGGGATAATGGATGAAAAACTGTTTTTT. Translation gives CASSLYSSIGIMDEKLFF.

Concerning this clonotype: A read error is possible here, since a much larger clone lies one base away. The rearrangement links TRBV15 to TRBJ1-5; D gene ambiguous. Germline-derived CDR1 and CDR2 are LNHNV and YYDKDF (reference sequence). The CDR3 spans 15 residues. For the CDR3, the DNA is TGTGCCACCAGCAGAGAACGGGGAGGCAATCAGCGCCAGCATTTT. Translation gives CATSRERGGNQRQHF.

The table lists this clonotype with a few counts. The chain couples TRBV24-1 to TRBJ2-1; 8 nucleotides agree with TRBD1. Trimming took 0 bases from V and 6 from J; bases not matched to a gene: 6. The germline gives CDR1 KGHDR, CDR2 SFDVKD. The CDR3 totals 16 residues. The CDR3 loop reads CATSDLGQGEGNEQFF. The CDR3 DNA reads as TGTGCCACCAGTGATTTGGGACAGGGAGAGGGCAATGAGCAGTTCTTC.

In this sample, this clonotype is medium-sized. V gene TRBV29-1 combines with J gene TRBJ2-4; 11 positions match TRBD1. Per germline, CDR1 SQVTM and CDR2 ANQGSEA. V lost 1 base to trimming and J lost 7 bases; unmatched junction nucleotides: 0. CDR3 length: 13 amino acids. CDR3 sequence reads: CSVEGDRGNIQYF. The CDR3 bases are TGCAGCGTTGAAGGGGACAGGGGGAACATTCAGTACTTC.

The J gene is TRBJ2-1, the V gene TRBV7-9; D perhaps matches TRBD2 (5 bases). V dropped 8 bases and J dropped 3 bases, with 20 bases sitting between them. Looked up from germline, CDR1 is SEHNR and CDR2 is FQNEAQ (reference sequence). The CDR3 is 16 amino acids. CDR3 nucleotides: TGTGCCAGCCCCCCGCGCGGGTCGCTTTTCTACAATGAGCAGTTCTTC. Its translation is CASPPRGSLFYNEQFF. Full variable domain (remainder filled in from reference TRBV7-9 and TRBJ2-1): DTGVSQNPRHKITKRGQNVTFRCDPISEHNRLYWYRQTLGQGPEFLTYFQNEAQLEKSRLLSDRFSAERPKGSFSTLEIQRTEQGDSAMYLCASPPRGSLFYNEQFFGPGTRLTVL.

This clonotype was detected only a few times. V usage is TRBV6-2 or TRBV6-3 and J usage is TRBJ2-1, with 8 positions matching TRBD1. There are 14 residues in the CDR3. V was clipped by 6 bases and J by 5 bases; unmatched bases: 6. CDR1 is MNHEY and CDR2 is SVGEGT in the germline V gene. CDR3 sequence (DNA): TGTGCCAGCAGCCGACAGGGGATTAACAATGAGCAGTTCTTC. It encodes CASSRQGINNEQFF.

CDR3 nucleotides: TGTGCCAGTGGGACAGGAAACACTGAAGCTTTCTTT. Its protein product is CASGTGNTEAFF. The gene calls are TRBV25-1 and TRBJ1-1; 8 bases line up with TRBD1. The V gene end was trimmed by 9 bases and the J gene end by 2 bases; junction bases not matched to a gene: 2. Germline lookup yields CDR1 MGHDK and CDR2 SYGVNS. CDR3 length: 12 residues.

This clonotype is medium-sized (0.01 to 0.1%). The gene calls are TRBV13 and TRBJ1-2; 9 bases line up with TRBD1. The germline CDR1 and CDR2 sequences are PRHDT and FYEKMQ (reference sequence). V lost 2 bases, J lost 6 bases, and 7 bases stayed unmatched. This CDR3 contains 15 residues. The CDR3 coding sequence is TGTGCCAGCAGCTTAAACGACAGGGGGACGCATGGCTACACCTTC. Residues: CASSLNDRGTHGYTF.

This chain links TRBV5-6 with TRBJ2-5; D gene unclear. V lost 4 bases and J lost 5, with 12 bases in between. The CDR3 totals 13 residues. Germline V gene sequence: CDR1 SGHDT, CDR2 YYEEEE. CDR3 sequence (DNA): TGTGCCAGCAGCCTCCACCCCTTGGAGACCCAGTACTTC. The encoded protein is CASSLHPLETQYF.

The chain employs TRBV27 and TRBJ1-3, with D possibly TRBD1 on 5 matching bases. This CDR3 has 16 residues. Looked up from germline, CDR1 is MNHEY and CDR2 is SMNVEV (reference sequence). With 6 bases removed from V and 0 bases from J, the gap between germline ends came to 15 bases. The CDR3 DNA reads as TGTGCCAGCAGGAAAGGAACAGGTCTCTCTGGAAACACCATATATTTT. Translation gives CASRKGTGLSGNTIYF.

The chain is built from TRBV28 and TRBJ1-6, with TRBD1 identical over 9 bases. This CDR3 contains 15 residues. V dropped 7 bases and J dropped 9; count of bases not matched to a gene: 10. Germline CDR1 is MDHEN and CDR2 is SYDVKM. CDR3 region: CASNSPGQGFSPLHF. The CDR3 DNA is TGTGCCAGCAATTCTCCGGGACAGGGTTTTTCACCCCTCCACTTT.

V is TRBV30 and J is TRBJ1-2; 7 nucleotides align to TRBD1. CDR1 is GTSNPN and CDR2 is SVGIG in the germline V gene (reference sequence). The CDR3 runs to 14 residues. V lost 6 bases, J lost 2 bases, and 9 bases stayed unmatched. The CDR3 region has the DNA TGTGCCTGTAACACAGGGGCTCCCAACTATGGCTACACCTTC. It encodes CACNTGAPNYGYTF.

This clonotype has just a few counts. This chain joins TRBV6-5 and TRBJ1-1; weak D call: TRBD1 (5 bases). V lost 6 bases to trimming and J lost 1 base, with 15 bases between them. The length of the CDR3 is 15 residues. In germline, CDR1 is MNHEY, CDR2 SVGAGI. The CDR3 loop reads CASSHWGDSNTEAFF. The CDR3 nucleotides are TGTGCCAGCAGCCACTGGGGGGACTCGAACACTGAAGCTTTCTTT.

Only one count was recorded for this clonotype. The rearrangement uses TRBV20-1 and TRBJ2-1; TRBD1 agrees at 9 bases. Per germline, CDR1 DFQATT and CDR2 SNEGSKA (reference sequence). The trim removed 0 bases at V and 5 bases at J, leaving 5 bases unmatched. The CDR3 is 15 amino acids. CDR3 bases: TGCAGTGCTAGAGATGGACAGGGGAAGAACAATGAGCAGTTCTTC. As protein: CSARDGQGKNNEQFF.

This clonotype turned up a few times. The chain carries TRBV12-3 or TRBV12-4 and TRBJ2-1; a possible D gene is TRBD1 (5 bases). With 2 bases removed from V and 7 bases from J, the gap between germline ends came to 15 bases. The CDR3 has 15 amino acids. CDR3 bases: TGTGCCAGCAGTTTAAATCCTAGGGGTCGTAATGAGCAGTTCTTC. It encodes CASSLNPRGRNEQFF.